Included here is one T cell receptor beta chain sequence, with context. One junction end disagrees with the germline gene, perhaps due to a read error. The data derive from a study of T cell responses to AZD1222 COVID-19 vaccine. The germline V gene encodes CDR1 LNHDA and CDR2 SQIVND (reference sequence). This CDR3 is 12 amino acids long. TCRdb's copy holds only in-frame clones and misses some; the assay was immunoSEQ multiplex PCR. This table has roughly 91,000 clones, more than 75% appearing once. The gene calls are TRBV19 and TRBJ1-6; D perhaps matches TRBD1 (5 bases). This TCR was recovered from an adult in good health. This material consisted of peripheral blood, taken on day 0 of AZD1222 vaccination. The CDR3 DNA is TGTGCCAGTAGCAACCGGGGGAGGAGTTTGCCCTTT. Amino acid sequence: CASSNRGRSLPF.